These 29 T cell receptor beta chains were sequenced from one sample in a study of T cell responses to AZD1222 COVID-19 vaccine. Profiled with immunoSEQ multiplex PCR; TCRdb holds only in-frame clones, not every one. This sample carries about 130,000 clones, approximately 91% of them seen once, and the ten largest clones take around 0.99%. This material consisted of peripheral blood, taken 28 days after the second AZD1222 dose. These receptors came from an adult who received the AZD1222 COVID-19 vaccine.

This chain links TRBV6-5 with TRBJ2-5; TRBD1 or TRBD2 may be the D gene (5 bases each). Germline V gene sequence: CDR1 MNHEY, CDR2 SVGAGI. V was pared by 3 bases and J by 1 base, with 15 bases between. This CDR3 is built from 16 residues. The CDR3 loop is CASSYHPPGTQETQYF. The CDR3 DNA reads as TGTGCCAGCAGTTATCATCCGCCCGGGACCCAAGAGACCCAGTACTTC.

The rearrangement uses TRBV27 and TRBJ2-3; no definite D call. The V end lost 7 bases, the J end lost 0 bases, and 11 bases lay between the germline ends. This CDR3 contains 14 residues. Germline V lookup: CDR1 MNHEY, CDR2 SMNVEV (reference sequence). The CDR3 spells CASKSSPSTDTQYF. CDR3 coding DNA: TGTGCCAGCAAGTCCTCCCCGAGCACAGATACGCAGTATTTT.

The CDR3 DNA reads TGTGCCAGCAGACAGACAGGGGCTTCCTACGAGCAGTACTTC. Protein sequence: CASRQTGASYEQYF. V gene TRBV3-1 (or the pseudogene TRBV3-2) combines with J gene TRBJ2-7; 8 positions match TRBD1. This CDR3 contains 14 residues. The V and J ends lost 6 bases and 1 base, in that order; junction bases with no gene match: 5. Germline V gene sequence: CDR1 LGHDT, CDR2 YNNKEL (reference sequence).

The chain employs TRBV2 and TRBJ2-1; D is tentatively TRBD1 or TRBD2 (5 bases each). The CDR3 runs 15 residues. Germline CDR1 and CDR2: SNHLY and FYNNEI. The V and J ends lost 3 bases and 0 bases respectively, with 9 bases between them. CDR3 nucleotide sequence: TGTGCCAGCAGTGATGTGGGGGACTCCTACAATGAGCAGTTCTTC. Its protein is CASSDVGDSYNEQFF.

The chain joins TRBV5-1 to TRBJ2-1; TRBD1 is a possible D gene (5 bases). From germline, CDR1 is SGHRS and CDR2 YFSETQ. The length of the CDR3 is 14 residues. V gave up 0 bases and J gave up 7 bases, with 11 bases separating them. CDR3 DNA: TGCGCCAGCAGCTTGGTGACAGTTGGTAATGAGCAGTTCTTC. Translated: CASSLVTVGNEQFF.

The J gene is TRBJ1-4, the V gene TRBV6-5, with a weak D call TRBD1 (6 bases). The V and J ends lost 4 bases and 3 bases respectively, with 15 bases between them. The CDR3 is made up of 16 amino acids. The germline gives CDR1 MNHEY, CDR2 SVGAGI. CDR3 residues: CASSFSGEAANEKLFF. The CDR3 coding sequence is TGTGCCAGCAGTTTTTCAGGGGAGGCGGCTAATGAAAAACTGTTTTTT.

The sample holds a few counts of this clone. CDR3 in amino acids: CASSSPTGVGTQHF. The CDR3 DNA is TGTGCCAGCAGCTCTCCAACAGGTGTCGGAACCCAGCATTTT. This chain uses TRBV28 with TRBJ1-5; TRBD1 is a possible D gene (5 bases). This CDR3 is 14 amino acids long. Germline CDR1 is MDHEN and CDR2 is SYDVKM. V lost 6 bases to trimming and J lost 11 bases, with 20 bases between them.

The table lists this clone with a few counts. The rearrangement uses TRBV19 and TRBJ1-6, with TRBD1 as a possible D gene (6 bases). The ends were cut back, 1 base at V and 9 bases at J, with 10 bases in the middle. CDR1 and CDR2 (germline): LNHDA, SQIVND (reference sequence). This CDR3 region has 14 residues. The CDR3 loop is CASSIVGGSSPLHF. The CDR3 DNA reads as TGTGCCAGTAGTATAGTAGGGGGTTCTTCACCCCTCCACTTT.

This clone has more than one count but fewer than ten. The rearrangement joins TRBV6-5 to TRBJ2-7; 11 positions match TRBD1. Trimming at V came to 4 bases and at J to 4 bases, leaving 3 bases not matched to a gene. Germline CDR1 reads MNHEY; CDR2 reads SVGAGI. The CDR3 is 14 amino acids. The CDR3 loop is CASSSGQGAYEQYF. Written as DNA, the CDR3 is TGTGCCAGCAGTTCAGGACAGGGGGCTTACGAGCAGTACTTC.

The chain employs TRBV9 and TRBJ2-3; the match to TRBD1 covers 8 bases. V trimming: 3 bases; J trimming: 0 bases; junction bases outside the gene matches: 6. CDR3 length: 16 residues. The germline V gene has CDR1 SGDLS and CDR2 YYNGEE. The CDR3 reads CASSEPTGGSTDTQYF. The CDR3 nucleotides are TGTGCCAGCAGCGAGCCTACAGGGGGAAGCACAGATACGCAGTATTTT.

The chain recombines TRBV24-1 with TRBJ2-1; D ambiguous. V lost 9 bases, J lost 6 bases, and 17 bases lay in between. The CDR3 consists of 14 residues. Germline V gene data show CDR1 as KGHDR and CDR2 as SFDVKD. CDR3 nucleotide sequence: TGTGCCACCGCGGCCGGGCCAGTCTTCAATGAGCAGTTCTTC. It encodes CATAAGPVFNEQFF.

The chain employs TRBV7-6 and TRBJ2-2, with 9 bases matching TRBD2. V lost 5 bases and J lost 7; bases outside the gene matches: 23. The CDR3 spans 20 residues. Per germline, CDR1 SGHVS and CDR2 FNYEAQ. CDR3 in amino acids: CASSLRVAGVGQLFVGELFF. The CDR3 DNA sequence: TGTGCCAGCAGCCTGAGGGTAGCGGGAGTAGGTCAGCTCTTTGTCGGGGAGCTGTTTTTT.

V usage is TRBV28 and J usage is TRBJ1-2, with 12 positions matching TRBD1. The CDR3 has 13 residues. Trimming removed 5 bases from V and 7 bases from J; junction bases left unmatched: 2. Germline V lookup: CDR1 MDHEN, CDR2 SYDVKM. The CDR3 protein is CASSGTGGRGYTF. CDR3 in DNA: TGTGCCAGCAGTGGGACAGGGGGCCGTGGCTACACCTTC.

CDR3 sequence reads: CASSRAYETQYF. The CDR3 DNA follows: TGTGCCAGCAGCAGGGCCTATGAGACCCAGTACTTC. The rearrangement joins TRBV5-4 to TRBJ2-5; D unclear. CDR3 length: 12 residues. Trimming pared 4 bases from V and 5 bases from J, leaving 9 bases between. CDR1 is SGHNT and CDR2 is YYREEE in the germline V gene (reference sequence).

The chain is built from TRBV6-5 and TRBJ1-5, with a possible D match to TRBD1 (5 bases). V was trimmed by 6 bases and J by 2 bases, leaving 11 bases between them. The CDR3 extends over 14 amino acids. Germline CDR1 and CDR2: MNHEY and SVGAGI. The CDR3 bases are TGTGCCAGCAGGTTGGGGGTGGGCAATCAGCCCCAGCATTTT. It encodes CASRLGVGNQPQHF.

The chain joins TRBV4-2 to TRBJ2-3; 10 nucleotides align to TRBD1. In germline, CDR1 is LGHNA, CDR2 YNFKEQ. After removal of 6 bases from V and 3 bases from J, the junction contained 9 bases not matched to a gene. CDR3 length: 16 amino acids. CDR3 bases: TGTGCCAGCAGGCAAAGGACAGGGGGTGGGACAGATACGCAGTATTTT. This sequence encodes CASRQRTGGGTDTQYF.

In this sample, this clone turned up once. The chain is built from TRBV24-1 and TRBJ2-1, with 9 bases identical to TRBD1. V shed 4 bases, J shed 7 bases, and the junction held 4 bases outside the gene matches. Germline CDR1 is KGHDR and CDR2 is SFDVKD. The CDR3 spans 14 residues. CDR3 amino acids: CATSDRTGDNEQFF. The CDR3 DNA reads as TGTGCCACCAGTGACCGGACAGGGGATAATGAGCAGTTCTTC.

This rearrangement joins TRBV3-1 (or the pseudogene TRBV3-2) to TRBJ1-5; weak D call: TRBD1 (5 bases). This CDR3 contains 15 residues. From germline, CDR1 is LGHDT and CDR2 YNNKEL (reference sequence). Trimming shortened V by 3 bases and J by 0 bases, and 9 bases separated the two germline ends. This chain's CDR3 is CASSHQGYSNQPQHF. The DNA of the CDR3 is TGTGCCAGCAGCCATCAGGGCTATAGCAATCAGCCCCAGCATTTT.

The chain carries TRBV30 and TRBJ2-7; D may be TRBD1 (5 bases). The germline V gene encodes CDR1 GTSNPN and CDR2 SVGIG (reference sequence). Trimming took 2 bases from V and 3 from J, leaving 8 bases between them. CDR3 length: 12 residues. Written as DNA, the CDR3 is TGTGCCTGGAGTCGGCAGGGCTACGAGCAGTACTTC. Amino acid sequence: CAWSRQGYEQYF.

Here the CDR3 DNA reads TGTGCCAGTAGTATCAGCGGGAGTCCAGATACGCAGTATTTT. It is translated as CASSISGSPDTQYF. The chain is built from TRBV19 and TRBJ2-3, with 8 bases that match TRBD2. This CDR3 comprises 14 residues. Germline assignment: CDR1 LNHDA and CDR2 SQIVND (reference sequence). V trimming: 3 bases; J trimming: 4 bases; junction bases outside the gene matches: 3.

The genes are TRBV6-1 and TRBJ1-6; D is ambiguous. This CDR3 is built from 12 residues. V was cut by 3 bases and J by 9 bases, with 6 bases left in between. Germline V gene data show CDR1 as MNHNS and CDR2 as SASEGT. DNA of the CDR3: TGTGCCAGCAGTGATTGGAGTTCACCCCTCCACTTT. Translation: CASSDWSSPLHF.

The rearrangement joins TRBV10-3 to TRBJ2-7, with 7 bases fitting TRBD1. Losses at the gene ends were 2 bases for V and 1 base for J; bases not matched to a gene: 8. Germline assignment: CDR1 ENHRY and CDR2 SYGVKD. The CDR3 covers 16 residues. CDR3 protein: CAISERQGPFSYEQYF. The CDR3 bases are TGTGCCATCAGTGAGAGACAGGGACCGTTTTCCTACGAGCAGTACTTC.

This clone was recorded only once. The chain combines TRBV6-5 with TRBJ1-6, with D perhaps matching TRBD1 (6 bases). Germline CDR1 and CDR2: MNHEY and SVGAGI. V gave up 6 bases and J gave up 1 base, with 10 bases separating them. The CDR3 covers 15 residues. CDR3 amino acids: CASSEQGSYNSPLHF. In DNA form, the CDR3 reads TGTGCCAGCAGCGAGCAGGGGTCCTATAATTCACCCCTCCACTTT.

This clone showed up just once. The chain's CDR3 is CASSTPGLRSEAFF. The CDR3 bases are TGTGCCAGCAGCACTCCGGGCCTCCGTAGTGAAGCTTTCTTT. This sequence joins TRBV7-9 and TRBJ1-1; D is unresolved. Between the trimmed V and J ends, which lost 5 bases and 7 bases, there was a span of 17 bases. Germline V gives CDR1 SEHNR, CDR2 FQNEAQ (reference sequence). CDR3 length: 14 amino acids.

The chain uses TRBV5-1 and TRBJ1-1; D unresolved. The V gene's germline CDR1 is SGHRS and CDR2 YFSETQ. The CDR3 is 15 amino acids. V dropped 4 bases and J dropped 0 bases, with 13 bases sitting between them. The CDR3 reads CASSARETMNTEAFF. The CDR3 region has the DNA TGCGCCAGCAGCGCTAGAGAAACCATGAACACTGAAGCTTTCTTT.

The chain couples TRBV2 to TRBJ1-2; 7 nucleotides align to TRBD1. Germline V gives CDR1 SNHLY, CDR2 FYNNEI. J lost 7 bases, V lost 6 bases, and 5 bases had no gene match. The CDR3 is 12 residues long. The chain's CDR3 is CASRTGKIGYTF. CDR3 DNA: TGTGCCAGCAGGACAGGGAAAATTGGCTACACCTTC. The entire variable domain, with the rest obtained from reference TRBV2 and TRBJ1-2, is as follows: EPEVTQTPSHQVTQMGQEVILRCVPISNHLYFYWYRQILGQKVEFLVSFYNNEISEKSEIFDDQFSVERPDGSNFTLKIRSTKLEDSAMYFCASRTGKIGYTFGSGTRLTVV.

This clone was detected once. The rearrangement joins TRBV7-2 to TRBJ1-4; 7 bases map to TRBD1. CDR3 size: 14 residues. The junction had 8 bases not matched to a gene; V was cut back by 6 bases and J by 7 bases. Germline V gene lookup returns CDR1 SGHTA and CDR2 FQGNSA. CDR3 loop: CASSLQGRGEKLFF. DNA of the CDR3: TGTGCCAGCAGTTTACAGGGGCGTGGTGAAAAACTGTTTTTT.

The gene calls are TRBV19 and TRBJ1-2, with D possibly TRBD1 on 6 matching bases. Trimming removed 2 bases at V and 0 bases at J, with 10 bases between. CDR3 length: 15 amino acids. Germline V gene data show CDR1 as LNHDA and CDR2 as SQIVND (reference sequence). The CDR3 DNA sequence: TGTGCCAGTAGTATACTTAACAGGGCTAACTATGGCTACACCTTC. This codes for CASSILNRANYGYTF.

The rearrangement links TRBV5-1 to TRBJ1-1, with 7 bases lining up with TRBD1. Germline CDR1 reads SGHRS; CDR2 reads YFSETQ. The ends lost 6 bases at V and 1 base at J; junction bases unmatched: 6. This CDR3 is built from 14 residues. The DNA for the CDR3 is TGCGCCAGCACCGCCCGACAGGGGAACACTGAAGCTTTCTTT. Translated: CASTARQGNTEAFF.